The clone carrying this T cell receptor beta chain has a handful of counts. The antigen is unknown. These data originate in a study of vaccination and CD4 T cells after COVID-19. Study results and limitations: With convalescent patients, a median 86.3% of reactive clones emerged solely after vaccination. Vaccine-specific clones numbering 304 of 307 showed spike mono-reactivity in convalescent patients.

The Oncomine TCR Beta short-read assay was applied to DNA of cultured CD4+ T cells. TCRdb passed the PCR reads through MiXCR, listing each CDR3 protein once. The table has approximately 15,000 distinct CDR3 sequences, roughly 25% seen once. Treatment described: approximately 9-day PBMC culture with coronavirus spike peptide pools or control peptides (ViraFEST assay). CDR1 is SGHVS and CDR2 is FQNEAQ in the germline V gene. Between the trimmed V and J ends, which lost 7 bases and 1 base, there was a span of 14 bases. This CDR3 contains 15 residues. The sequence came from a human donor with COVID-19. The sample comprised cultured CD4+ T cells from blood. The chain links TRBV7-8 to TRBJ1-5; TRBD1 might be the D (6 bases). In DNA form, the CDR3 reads TGTGCCAGCAACCAAGGGGGATGGAGCAATCAGCCCCAGCATTTT. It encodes CASNQGGWSNQPQHF.